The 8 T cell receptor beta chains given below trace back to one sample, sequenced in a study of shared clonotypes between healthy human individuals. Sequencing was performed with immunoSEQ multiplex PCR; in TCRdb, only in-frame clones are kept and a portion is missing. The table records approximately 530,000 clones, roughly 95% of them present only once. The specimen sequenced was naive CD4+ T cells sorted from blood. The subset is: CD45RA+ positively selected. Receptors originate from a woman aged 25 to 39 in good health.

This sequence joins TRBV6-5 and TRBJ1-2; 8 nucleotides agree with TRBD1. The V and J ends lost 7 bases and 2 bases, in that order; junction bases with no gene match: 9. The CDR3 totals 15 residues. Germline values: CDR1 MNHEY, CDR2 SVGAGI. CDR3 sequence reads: CASTERTGLNYGYTF. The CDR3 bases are TGTGCCAGCACCGAAAGGACAGGGCTCAACTATGGCTACACCTTC.

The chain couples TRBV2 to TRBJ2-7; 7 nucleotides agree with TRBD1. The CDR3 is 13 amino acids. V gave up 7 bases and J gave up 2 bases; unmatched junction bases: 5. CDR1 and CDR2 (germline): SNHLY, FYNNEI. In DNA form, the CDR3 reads TGTGCCAGCACCTTAGACAGGGCCTACGAGCAGTACTTC. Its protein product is CASTLDRAYEQYF.

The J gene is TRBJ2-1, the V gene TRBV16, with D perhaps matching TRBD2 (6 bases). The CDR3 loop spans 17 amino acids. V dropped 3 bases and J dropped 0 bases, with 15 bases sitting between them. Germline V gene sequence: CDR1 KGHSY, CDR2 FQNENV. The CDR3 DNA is TGTGCCAGCAGCCAGCGGGACCACGTGAGCTCCTACAATGAGCAGTTCTTC. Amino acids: CASSQRDHVSSYNEQFF.

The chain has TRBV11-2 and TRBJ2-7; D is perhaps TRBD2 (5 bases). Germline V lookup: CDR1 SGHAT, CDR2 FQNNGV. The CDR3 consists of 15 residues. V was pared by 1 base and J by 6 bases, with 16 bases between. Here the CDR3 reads CASSLGVSPRVEQYF. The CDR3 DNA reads TGTGCCAGCAGCTTAGGCGTTTCACCGAGGGTCGAGCAGTACTTC.

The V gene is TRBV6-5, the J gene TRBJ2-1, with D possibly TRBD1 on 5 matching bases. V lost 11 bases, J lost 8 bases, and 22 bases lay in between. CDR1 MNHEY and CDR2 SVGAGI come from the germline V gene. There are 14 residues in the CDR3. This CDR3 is CAGARSGADDEQFF. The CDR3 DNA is TGTGCCGGGGCAAGATCAGGAGCCGATGATGAGCAGTTCTTC.

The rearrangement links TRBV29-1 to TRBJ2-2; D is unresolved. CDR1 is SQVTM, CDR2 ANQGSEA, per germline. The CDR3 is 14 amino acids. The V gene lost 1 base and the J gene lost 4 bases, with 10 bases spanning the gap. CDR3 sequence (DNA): TGCAGCGTTGAAGCTCAAGGAAGCACCGGGGAGCTGTTTTTT. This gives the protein CSVEAQGSTGELFF.

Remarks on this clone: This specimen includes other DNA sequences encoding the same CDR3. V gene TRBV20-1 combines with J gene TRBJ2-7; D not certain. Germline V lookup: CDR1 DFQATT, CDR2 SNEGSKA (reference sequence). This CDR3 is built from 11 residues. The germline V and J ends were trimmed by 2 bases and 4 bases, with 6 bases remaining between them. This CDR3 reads CSARLNYEQYF. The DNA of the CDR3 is TGCAGTGCTAGATTGAATTACGAGCAGTACTTC.

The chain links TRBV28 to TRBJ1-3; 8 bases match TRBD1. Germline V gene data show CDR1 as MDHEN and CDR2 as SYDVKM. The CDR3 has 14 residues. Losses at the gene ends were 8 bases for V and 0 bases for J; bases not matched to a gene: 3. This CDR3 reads CASGTGGSGNTIYF. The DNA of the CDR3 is TGTGCCAGCGGTACAGGGGGCTCTGGAAACACCATATATTTT.